Listed here is a single TCR beta chain. Its specificity is unknown. The record originates from a study of CXCR3-negative and CXCR3-positive naive CD8 T cells. Study information: Some 140 million TRB reads were obtained in total, which works out to about 1.5 +/- 0.3 million per library. Findings of the study overall: TRB CDR3 properties indicated TCR strength, while surface CD5 was similar across naive subsets. Memory CD8+ cells showed much lower diversity, while both naive subsets were comparably high.

With UMI labels, 5' RACE was used to prepare the TRB cDNA libraries. After re-calling the 5' RACE reads, TCRdb lists one entry per CDR3 protein, DNA absent. The table counts 35,000 to 40,000 distinct CDR3 sequences; roughly 15% lies in the top ten. The specimen was memory CD8+ T cells from blood. The receptor was derived from a human donor in good health. Some clones in this sample may be carry-over from other donors' samples.

CDR3 amino acids: CASSDGGSGSDEQYF. V is TRBV12-3 or TRBV12-4 and J is TRBJ2-7; TCRdb calls TRBD1, which cannot be checked without DNA. The CDR3 is made up of 15 amino acids.